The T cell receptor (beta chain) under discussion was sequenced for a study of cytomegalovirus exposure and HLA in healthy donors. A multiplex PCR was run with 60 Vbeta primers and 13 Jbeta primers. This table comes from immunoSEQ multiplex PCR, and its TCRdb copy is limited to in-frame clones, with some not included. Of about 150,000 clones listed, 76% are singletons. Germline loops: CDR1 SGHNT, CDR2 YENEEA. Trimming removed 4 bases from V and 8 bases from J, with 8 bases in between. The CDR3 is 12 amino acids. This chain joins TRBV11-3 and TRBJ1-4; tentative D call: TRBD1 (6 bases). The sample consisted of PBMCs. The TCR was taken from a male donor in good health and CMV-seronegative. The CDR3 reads CASSYRGEKLFF. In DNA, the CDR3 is TGTGCCAGCAGCTATAGGGGGGAAAAACTGTTTTTT.